This T cell receptor (beta chain) stems from a study of T-cell memory formation after mild COVID-19. Broader study findings: Some clones that responded were present in memory (sampled pre-infection), which suggests cross-reactive memory joined. Of the contracting clones, CD4+ ones lay mainly in CM and EM, and CD8+ ones in EMRA. Clones that contracted from day 15 to 85 had balanced CD4/CD8; later expanders were CD4+ biased.

This CDR3 spans 14 amino acids. V was trimmed by 4 bases and J by 1 base, leaving 8 bases between them. CDR1 is SGHRS, CDR2 YFSETQ, per germline. Only a few counts were recorded for this clonotype. Its cognate antigen is unknown. TCRdb independently ran MiXCR on the 5' RACE reads; one entry per CDR3 protein. The table shows some 82,000 distinct CDR3 sequences, with over 10% occurring only once. The sequence came from a man between 18 and 29 years old who had mild COVID-19 (a few samples of this study predate the infection). Cell type and time point are not known. Source material: PBMCs or a T cell subset sorted from them (not recorded which). V gene TRBV5-1 combines with J gene TRBJ2-2; D is unresolved. CDR3 nucleotide sequence: TGCGCCAGCAGCCCCCCGGGGAACACCGGGGAGCTGTTTTTT. The encoded protein is CASSPPGNTGELFF.